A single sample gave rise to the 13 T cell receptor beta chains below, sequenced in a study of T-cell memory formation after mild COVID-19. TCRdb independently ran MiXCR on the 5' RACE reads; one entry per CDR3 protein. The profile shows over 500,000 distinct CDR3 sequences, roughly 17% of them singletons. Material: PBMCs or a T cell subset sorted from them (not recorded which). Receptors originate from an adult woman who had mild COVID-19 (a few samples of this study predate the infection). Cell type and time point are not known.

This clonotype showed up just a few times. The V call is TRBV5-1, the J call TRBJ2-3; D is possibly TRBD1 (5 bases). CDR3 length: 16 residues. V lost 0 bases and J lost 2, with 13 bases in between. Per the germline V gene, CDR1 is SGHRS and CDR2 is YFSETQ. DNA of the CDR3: TGCGCCAGCAGCTTGGAACCCACGACAGACACAGATACGCAGTATTTT. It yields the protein CASSLEPTTDTDTQYF.

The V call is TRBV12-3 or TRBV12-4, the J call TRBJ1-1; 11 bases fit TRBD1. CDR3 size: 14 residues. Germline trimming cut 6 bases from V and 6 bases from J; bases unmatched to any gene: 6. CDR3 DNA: TGTGCCAGCAGGGGGACAGGGGGTCGGTCTGAAGCTTTCTTT. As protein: CASRGTGGRSEAFF.

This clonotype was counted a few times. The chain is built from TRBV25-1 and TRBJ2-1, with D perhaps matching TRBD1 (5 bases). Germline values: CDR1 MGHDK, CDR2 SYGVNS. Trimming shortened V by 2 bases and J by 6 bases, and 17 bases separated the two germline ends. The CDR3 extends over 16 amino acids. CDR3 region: CASSEGRQGRANEQFF. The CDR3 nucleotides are TGTGCCAGCAGTGAAGGGCGGCAGGGTCGGGCCAATGAGCAGTTCTTC.

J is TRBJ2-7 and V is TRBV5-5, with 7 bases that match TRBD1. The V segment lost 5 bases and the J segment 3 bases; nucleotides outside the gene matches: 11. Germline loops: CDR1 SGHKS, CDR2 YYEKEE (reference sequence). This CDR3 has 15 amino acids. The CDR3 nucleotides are TGTGCCAGCAGTTATACTACAGGGGTCCTCTACGAGCAGTACTTC. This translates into CASSYTTGVLYEQYF.

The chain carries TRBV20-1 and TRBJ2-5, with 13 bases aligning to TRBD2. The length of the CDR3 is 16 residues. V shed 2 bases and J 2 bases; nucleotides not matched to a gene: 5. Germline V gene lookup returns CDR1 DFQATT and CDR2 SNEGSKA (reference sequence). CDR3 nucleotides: TGCAGTGCTAGAATGGGACTAGCGGGGACACAAGAGACCCAGTACTTC. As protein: CSARMGLAGTQETQYF.

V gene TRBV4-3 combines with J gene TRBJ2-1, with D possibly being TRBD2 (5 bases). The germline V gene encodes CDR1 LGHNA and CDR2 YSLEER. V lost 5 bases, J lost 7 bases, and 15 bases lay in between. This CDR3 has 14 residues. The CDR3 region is CASSVSAYGNEQFF. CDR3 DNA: TGCGCCAGCAGCGTTAGCGCCTATGGGAATGAGCAGTTCTTC.

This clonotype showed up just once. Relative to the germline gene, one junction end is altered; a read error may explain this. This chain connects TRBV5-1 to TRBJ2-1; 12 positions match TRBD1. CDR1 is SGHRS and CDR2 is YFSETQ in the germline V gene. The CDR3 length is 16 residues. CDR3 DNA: TGCGCCATCAGCTCCACCGGGACAGGGGGCCTTAATGAGCAGTTCTTC. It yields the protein CAISSTGTGGLNEQFF. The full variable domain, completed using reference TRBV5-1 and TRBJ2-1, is KAGVTQTPRYLIKTRGQQVTLSCSPISGHRSVSWYQQTPGQGLQFLFEYFSETQRNKGNFPGRFSGRQFSNSRSEMNVSTLELGDSALYLCAISSTGTGGLNEQFFGPGTRLTVL.

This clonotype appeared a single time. For the CDR3, the DNA is TGTGCCAGCAGTTACTCAGGGGTCAACACCGGGGAGCTGTTTTTT. It translates to CASSYSGVNTGELFF. This chain connects TRBV6-5 to TRBJ2-2, with a weak D call TRBD1 (5 bases). Looked up from germline, CDR1 is MNHEY and CDR2 is SVGAGI. The CDR3 runs 15 residues. The V gene lost 0 bases and the J gene lost 2 bases, with 7 bases spanning the gap.

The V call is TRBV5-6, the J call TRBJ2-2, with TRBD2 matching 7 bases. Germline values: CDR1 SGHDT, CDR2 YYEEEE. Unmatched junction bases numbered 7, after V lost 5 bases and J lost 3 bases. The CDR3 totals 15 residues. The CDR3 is CASRVGGADTGELFF. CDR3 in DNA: TGTGCCAGCAGGGTGGGAGGGGCCGACACCGGGGAGCTGTTTTTT.

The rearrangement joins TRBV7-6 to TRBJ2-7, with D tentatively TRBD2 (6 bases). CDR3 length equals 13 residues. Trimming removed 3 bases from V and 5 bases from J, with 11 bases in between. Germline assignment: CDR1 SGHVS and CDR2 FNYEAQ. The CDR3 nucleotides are TGTGCCAGCAGCTTGGGTCGGGGGAACGAGCAGTACTTC. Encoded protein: CASSLGRGNEQYF. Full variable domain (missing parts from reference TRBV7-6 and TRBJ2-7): GAGVSQSPRYKVTKRGQDVALRCDPISGHVSLYWYRQALGQGPEFLTYFNYEAQQDKSGLPNDRFSAERPEGSISTLTIQRTEQRDSAMYRCASSLGRGNEQYFGPGTRLTVT.

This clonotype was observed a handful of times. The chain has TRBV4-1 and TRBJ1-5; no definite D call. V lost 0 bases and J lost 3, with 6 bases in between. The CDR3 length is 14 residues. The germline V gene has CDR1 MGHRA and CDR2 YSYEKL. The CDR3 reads CASSQDRLNQPQHF. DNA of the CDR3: TGCGCCAGCAGCCAAGATCGGCTCAATCAGCCCCAGCATTTT.

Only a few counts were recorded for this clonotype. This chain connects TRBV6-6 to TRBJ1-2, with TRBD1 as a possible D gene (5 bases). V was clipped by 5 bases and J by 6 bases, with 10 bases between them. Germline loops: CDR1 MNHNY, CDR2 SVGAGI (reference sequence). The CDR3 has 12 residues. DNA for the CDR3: TGTGCCAGCAGTCTCGGACAAGATGGCTACACCTTC. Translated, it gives CASSLGQDGYTF.

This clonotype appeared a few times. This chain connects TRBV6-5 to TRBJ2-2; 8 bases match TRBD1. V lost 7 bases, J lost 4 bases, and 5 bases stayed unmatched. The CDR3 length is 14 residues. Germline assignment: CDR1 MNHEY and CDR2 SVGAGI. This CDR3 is CASTPGGRTGELFF. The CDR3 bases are TGTGCCAGCACCCCAGGGGGCCGCACCGGGGAGCTGTTTTTT.